The clone carrying this TCR beta chain was counted between two and nine times. These data come from a study of blood T cell repertoires in COVID-19. As for the study in general: Acute and convalescent COVID-19 samples came from the United States, Italy and Spain. Nucleic acid was either cDNA or gDNA, and it came from T cells, B-cell-depleted T cells, or PBMCs.

Source study methods: Nucleated cell counts were estimated from reference gene primer amplification. The assay was immunoSEQ multiplex PCR, and TCRdb's table has in-frame clones only and misses some. The DNA was the basis for D and trimming; V, J and clone size are from that table. Of more than 300,000 clones listed, around 87% are singletons. Seattle-derived patients entered the study during active infection and were followed longitudinally. The CDR3 extends over 16 amino acids. From germline, CDR1 is SGHRS and CDR2 YFSETQ. Trimming took off 3 bases at V and 3 bases at J, with 16 bases between the two ends.

The TCR sequence derives from a young woman with COVID-19, enrolled during active disease. The chain links TRBV5-1 to TRBJ1-5; D may be TRBD1 (6 bases). Specimen: peripheral blood. The CDR3 is CASSSTSDSFNQPQHF. In DNA form, the CDR3 reads TGCGCCAGCAGCTCCACATCGGACAGTTTCAATCAGCCCCAGCATTTT.